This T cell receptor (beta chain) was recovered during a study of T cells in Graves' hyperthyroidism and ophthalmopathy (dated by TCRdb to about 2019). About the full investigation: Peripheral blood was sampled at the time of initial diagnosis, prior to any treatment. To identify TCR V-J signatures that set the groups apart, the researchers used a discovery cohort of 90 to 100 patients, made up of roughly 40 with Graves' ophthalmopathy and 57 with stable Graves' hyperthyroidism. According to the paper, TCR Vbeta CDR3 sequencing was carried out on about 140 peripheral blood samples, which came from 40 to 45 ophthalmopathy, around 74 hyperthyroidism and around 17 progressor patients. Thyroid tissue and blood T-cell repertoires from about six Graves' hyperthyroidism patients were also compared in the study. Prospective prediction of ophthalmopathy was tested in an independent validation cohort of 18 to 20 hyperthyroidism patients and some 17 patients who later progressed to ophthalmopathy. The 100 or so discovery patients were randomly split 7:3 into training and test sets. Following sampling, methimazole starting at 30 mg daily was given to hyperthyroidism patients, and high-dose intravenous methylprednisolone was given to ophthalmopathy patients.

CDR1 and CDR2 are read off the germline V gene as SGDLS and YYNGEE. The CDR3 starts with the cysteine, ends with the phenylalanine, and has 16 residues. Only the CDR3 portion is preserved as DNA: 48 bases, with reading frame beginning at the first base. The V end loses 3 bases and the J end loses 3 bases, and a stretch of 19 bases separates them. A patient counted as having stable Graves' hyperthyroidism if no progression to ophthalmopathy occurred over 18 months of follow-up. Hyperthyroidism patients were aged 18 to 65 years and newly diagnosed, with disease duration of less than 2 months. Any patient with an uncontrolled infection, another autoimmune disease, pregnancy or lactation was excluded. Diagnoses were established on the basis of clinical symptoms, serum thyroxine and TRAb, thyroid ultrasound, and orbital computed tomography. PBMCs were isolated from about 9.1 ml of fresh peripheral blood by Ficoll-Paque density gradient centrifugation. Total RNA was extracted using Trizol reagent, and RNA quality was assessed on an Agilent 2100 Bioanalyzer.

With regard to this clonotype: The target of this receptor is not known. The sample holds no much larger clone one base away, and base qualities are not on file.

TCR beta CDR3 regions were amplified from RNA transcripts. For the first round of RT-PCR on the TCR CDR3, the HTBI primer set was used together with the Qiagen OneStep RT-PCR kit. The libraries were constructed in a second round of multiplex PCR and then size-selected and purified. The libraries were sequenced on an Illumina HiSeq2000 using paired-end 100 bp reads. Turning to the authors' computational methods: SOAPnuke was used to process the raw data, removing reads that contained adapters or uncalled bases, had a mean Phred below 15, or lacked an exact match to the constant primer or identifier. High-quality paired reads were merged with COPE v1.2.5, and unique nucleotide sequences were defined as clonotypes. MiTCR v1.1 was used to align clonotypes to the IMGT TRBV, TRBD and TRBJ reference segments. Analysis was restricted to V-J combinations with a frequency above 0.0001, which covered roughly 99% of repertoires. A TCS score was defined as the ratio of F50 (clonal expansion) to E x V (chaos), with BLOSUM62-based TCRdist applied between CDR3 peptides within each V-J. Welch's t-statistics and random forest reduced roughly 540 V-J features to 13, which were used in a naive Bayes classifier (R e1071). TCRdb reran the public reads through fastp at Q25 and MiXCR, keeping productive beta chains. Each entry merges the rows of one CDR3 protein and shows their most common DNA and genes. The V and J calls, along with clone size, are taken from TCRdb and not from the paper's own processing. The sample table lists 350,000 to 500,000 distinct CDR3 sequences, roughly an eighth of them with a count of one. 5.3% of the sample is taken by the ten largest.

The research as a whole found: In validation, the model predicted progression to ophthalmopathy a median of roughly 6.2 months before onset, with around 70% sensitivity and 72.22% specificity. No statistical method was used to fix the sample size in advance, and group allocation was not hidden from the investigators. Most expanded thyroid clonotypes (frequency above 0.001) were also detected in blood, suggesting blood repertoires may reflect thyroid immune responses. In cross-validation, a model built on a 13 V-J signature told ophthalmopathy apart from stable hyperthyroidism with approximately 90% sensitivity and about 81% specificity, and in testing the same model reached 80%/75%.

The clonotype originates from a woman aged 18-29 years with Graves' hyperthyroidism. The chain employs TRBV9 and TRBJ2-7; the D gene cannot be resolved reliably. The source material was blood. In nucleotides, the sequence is TGTGCCAGCAGCGAGTCAAGGGCCCCACTCCTCTACGAGCAGTACTTC. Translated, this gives CASSESRAPLLYEQYF.